The 31 T cell receptor beta chains below come from one sample, sequenced in a study of identical twins. MiXCR was run by TCRdb on the 5' RACE reads, yielding one entry per CDR3 protein. The profile covers approximately 350,000 distinct CDR3 sequences, with 9% to 15% appearing a single time and approximately 7.5% taken by the ten largest. These data were also filed under a second study, of yellow fever vaccine responses in identical twins.

Sequenced input: CD8+ T cells sorted from blood. The receptors stem from a woman aged 18-30 years in good health.

This clonotype was seen only a few times. Because it lacks the conserved phenylalanine or tryptophan at the end, this CDR3 is likely a read error. No DNA is shown, since the ends of the CDR3 on it are uncertain; the CDR3 is the one TCRdb lists. The genes are TRBV5-6 and TRBJ2-1; TRBD2 is the table's D call and was not checked against the DNA. The CDR3 length is 11 residues, termini included. Germline V gene lookup returns CDR1 SGHDT and CDR2 YYEEEE. CDR3 loop: CASSFGSGNDI.

This chain uses TRBV7-2 with TRBJ2-7; D unresolved. V gave up 5 bases and J gave up 6 bases, with 14 bases separating them. This CDR3 contains 13 residues. Germline CDR1 SGHTA, CDR2 FQGNSA. The DNA of the CDR3 is TGTGCCAGCAGCACCGCTTCGTGGGGCGAGCAGTACGTC. Translating it yields CASSTASWGEQYV.

The rearrangement joins TRBV3-1 to TRBJ1-5; 7 bases map to TRBD1. Trimming at V came to 1 base and at J to 4 bases, leaving 7 bases not matched to a gene. Per the germline V gene, CDR1 is LGHDT and CDR2 is YNNKEL (reference sequence). This CDR3 is 16 amino acids long. For the CDR3, the DNA is TGTGCCAGCAGCCAAGGTCGACAGGGAGTTAATCAGCCCCAGCATTTT. It is translated as CASSQGRQGVNQPQHF.

The chain links TRBV20-1 to TRBJ2-1; D not resolved. CDR1 and CDR2 from the germline V gene are DFQATT and SNEGSKA (reference sequence). The CDR3 totals 10 residues. V gave up 3 bases and J gave up 10 bases, with 7 bases separating them. The DNA for the CDR3 is TGCAGTGCTAGGGGTCTAGAGCAGTTCTTC. This translates into CSARGLEQFF.

In this sample, this clonotype turned up a few times. The chain couples TRBV7-9 to TRBJ1-5; TRBD1 matches at 11 bases. V gave up 5 bases and J gave up 6 bases; unmatched junction bases: 3. The CDR3 consists of 14 residues. Germline-derived CDR1 and CDR2 are SEHNR and FQNEAQ (reference sequence). CDR3 in amino acids: CASSAGQGVQPQHF. CDR3 bases: TGTGCCAGCAGCGCGGGACAGGGGGTTCAGCCCCAGCATTTT.

This clonotype showed up just a few times. In nucleotides, the CDR3 is TGTGCCATCAGCGATGGACAGGGGTCCTACGAGCAGTACGTC. Translation gives CAISDGQGSYEQYV. The chain uses TRBV10-3 and TRBJ2-7; 9 bases align to TRBD1. This CDR3 has 14 amino acids. V lost 6 bases and J lost 1; bases outside the gene matches: 4. Germline assignment: CDR1 ENHRY and CDR2 SYGVKD.

This clonotype was counted between two and nine times. The chain has TRBV24-1 and TRBJ1-1; TRBD1 might be the D (6 bases). Germline CDR1 reads KGHDR; CDR2 reads SFDVKD. This CDR3 comprises 14 residues. The V gene lost 9 bases and the J gene lost 4 bases, with 17 bases spanning the gap. In DNA form, the CDR3 reads TGTGCCACCCATCCCGGGGGCGGCGGCACTGAAGCTTTCTTT. Translating gives CATHPGGGGTEAFF.

This clonotype came up many times. The rearrangement uses TRBV24-1 and TRBJ2-7; D is ambiguous. Germline V gives CDR1 KGHDR, CDR2 SFDVKD. The CDR3 has 16 amino acids. V was trimmed by 1 base and J by 1 base, leaving 13 bases between them. The CDR3 protein is CATSDFCGGRSYEQYF. The CDR3 region has the DNA TGTGCCACCAGTGATTTTTGCGGCGGACGGTCCTACGAGCAGTACTTC.

The chain carries TRBV11-2 and TRBJ1-3; the D gene is possibly TRBD1 (6 bases). V lost 3 bases to trimming and J lost 2 bases, with 14 bases between them. CDR1 SGHAT and CDR2 FQNNGV come from the germline V gene. The CDR3 is 16 amino acids. CDR3 bases: TGTGCCAGCAGCTTGACGGGGGGGCTGACTGGAAACACCATATATTTT. Its protein product is CASSLTGGLTGNTIYF. The full variable domain, in which reference TRBV11-2 and TRBJ1-3 provide the parts outside the CDR3, is EAGVAQSPRYKIIEKRQSVAFWCNPISGHATLYWYQQILGQGPKLLIQFQNNGVVDDSQLPKDRFSAERLKGVDSTLKIQPAKLEDSAVYLCASSLTGGLTGNTIYFGEGSWLTVV.

The chain is built from TRBV5-8 and TRBJ2-7; 8 nucleotides match TRBD1. The trim removed 5 bases at V and 3 bases at J, leaving 4 bases unmatched. The germline gives CDR1 SGHTS, CDR2 YDEGEE. The CDR3 is 13 residues long. The CDR3 loop reads CASRPTGDYEQYV. CDR3 bases: TGTGCCAGCAGACCGACAGGGGACTACGAGCAGTACGTC.

This clonotype was seen repeatedly, ten times or more. The chain combines TRBV5-1 with TRBJ2-7; 7 bases are a match to TRBD1. Per germline, CDR1 SGHRS and CDR2 YFSETQ. With 4 bases clipped from V and 3 bases from J, the junction kept 7 bases outside the gene matches. CDR3 length: 14 residues. The CDR3 coding sequence is TGCGCCAGCAGCGGGGACAGTCCTGGCTACGAGCAGTACTTC. Translated, it gives CASSGDSPGYEQYF.

This clonotype was recorded a few times. The chain joins TRBV7-2 to TRBJ2-1, with 11 bases matching TRBD2. Germline lookup yields CDR1 SGHTA and CDR2 FQGNSA. J gave up 2 bases and V 3 bases, and 9 bases lay outside the gene matches. The CDR3 length is 18 residues. CDR3: CASSFSGRALYTYNEQFF. In DNA, the CDR3 is TGTGCCAGCAGCTTTAGCGGGAGGGCCCTCTATACCTACAATGAGCAGTTCTTC.

The chain combines TRBV15 with TRBJ2-7, with D unresolved. CDR3 length: 14 residues. The V gene lost 1 base and the J gene lost 2 bases, with 9 bases spanning the gap. Per the germline V gene, CDR1 is LNHNV and CDR2 is YYDKDF (reference sequence). CDR3 residues: CATSRGTAAYEQYF. Written as DNA, the CDR3 is TGTGCCACCAGCAGAGGAACAGCCGCCTACGAGCAGTACTTC. Full variable domain (remainder filled in from reference TRBV15 and TRBJ2-7): DAMVIQNPRYQVTQFGKPVTLSCSQTLNHNVMYWYQQKSSQAPKLLFHYYDKDFNNEADTPDNFQSRRPNTSFCFLDIRSPGLGDTAMYLCATSRGTAAYEQYFGPGTRLTVT.

The chain joins TRBV9 to TRBJ2-7, with a tentative D call TRBD1 (6 bases). The V gene's germline CDR1 is SGDLS and CDR2 YYNGEE. Trimming shortened V by 6 bases and J by 3 bases, and 16 bases separated the two germline ends. There are 14 residues in the CDR3. The CDR3 spells CASNPGQGNYEQYF. For the CDR3, the DNA is TGTGCCAGCAATCCGGGACAAGGCAACTACGAGCAGTACTTC.

This clonotype appeared a few times. V and J are TRBV11-2 and TRBJ2-3, with D perhaps TRBD1 (6 bases). Trimming shortened V by 5 bases and J by 0 bases, and 21 bases separated the two germline ends. In germline, CDR1 is SGHAT, CDR2 FQNNGV. The CDR3 spans 18 residues. CDR3 nucleotides: TGTGCCAGCAGCACAGAGGTATGGCAGGGGACCAGCACAGATACGCAGTATTTT. Its protein is CASSTEVWQGTSTDTQYF.

This clonotype appeared many times. The chain couples TRBV7-9 to TRBJ2-4; no definite D call. The CDR3 has 13 amino acids. CDR1 and CDR2 from the germline V gene are SEHNR and FQNEAQ (reference sequence). Trimming shortened V by 5 bases and J by 5 bases, and 10 bases separated the two germline ends. The CDR3 region is CASSITEENIQYF. Here the CDR3 DNA reads TGTGCCAGCAGCATAACGGAAGAAAACATTCAGTACTTC.

In this sample, this clonotype turned up a few times. The chain has TRBV12-3 or TRBV12-4 and TRBJ2-1; 7 bases fit TRBD2. J gave up 6 bases and V 4 bases, and 6 bases lay outside the gene matches. This CDR3 region has 14 residues. Here the CDR3 reads CASSSKRGSNEQFF. CDR3 nucleotide sequence: TGTGCCAGCAGTTCCAAGCGGGGTTCCAATGAGCAGTTCTTC.

This clonotype was seen only a few times. The V call is TRBV6-5, the J call TRBJ2-3; D is perhaps TRBD2 (5 bases). CDR3 length: 16 residues. Germline CDR1 MNHEY, CDR2 SVGAGI. Between the trimmed V and J ends, which lost 0 bases and 0 bases, there was a span of 10 bases. CDR3: CASSYSGGLSTDTQYF. The CDR3 nucleotides are TGTGCCAGCAGTTACTCAGGAGGCCTGAGCACAGATACGCAGTATTTT.

The CDR3: CASSQDGDREGYTF. The CDR3 DNA reads TGTGCCAGCAGCCAAGATGGGGACAGGGAGGGCTACACCTTC. The chain links TRBV3-1 to TRBJ1-2; TRBD1 matches at 9 bases. The CDR3 consists of 14 residues. V gave up 0 bases and J gave up 8 bases; unmatched junction bases: 4. The germline CDR1 and CDR2 sequences are LGHDT and YNNKEL (reference sequence). Looking up the rest from reference TRBV3-1 and TRBJ1-2 gives the full variable domain: DTAVSQTPKYLVTQMGNDKSIKCEQNLGHDTMYWYKQDSKKFLKIMFSYNNKELIINETVPNRFSPKSPDKAHLNLHINSLELGDSAVYFCASSQDGDREGYTFGSGTRLTVV.

This clonotype turned up a few times. This chain joins TRBV20-1 and TRBJ2-2, with 8 positions matching TRBD2. Germline values: CDR1 DFQATT, CDR2 SNEGSKA (reference sequence). Unmatched junction bases numbered 9, after V lost 0 bases and J lost 6 bases. The CDR3 has 16 residues. The CDR3 loop reads CSARERSGSSAGELFF. In DNA, the CDR3 is TGCAGTGCTAGAGAAAGAAGCGGGAGTAGCGCCGGGGAGCTGTTTTTT.

This clonotype has a handful of counts. The chain couples TRBV7-9 to TRBJ1-1, with D tentatively TRBD1 (5 bases). The CDR3 runs 14 residues. Germline assignment: CDR1 SEHNR and CDR2 FQNEAQ (reference sequence). V gave up 3 bases and J gave up 4 bases, with 12 bases separating them. Here the CDR3 reads CASSLGPTVTEAFF. The CDR3, as DNA: TGTGCCAGCAGCTTGGGACCCACAGTCACTGAAGCTTTCTTT.

For the CDR3, the DNA is TGTGCCAGCAGCCTGCCCCCGGCAAATCAAGAGACCCAGTACTTC. Translated: CASSLPPANQETQYF. The chain uses TRBV5-4 and TRBJ2-5; no definite D call. Trimming shortened V by 4 bases and J by 2 bases, and 15 bases separated the two germline ends. CDR1 and CDR2 (germline): SGHNT, YYREEE (reference sequence). The CDR3 covers 15 residues.

The V call is TRBV28, the J call TRBJ2-3; no clear D gene. Germline assignment: CDR1 MDHEN and CDR2 SYDVKM. CDR3 length: 13 amino acids. The V end was cut by 2 bases, the J end by 6 bases, with 9 bases between. The CDR3 DNA reads as TGTGCCAGCAGTTTAGCGAATTTGGATACGCAGTATTTT. The encoded protein is CASSLANLDTQYF.

The table lists this clonotype with a few counts. V and J are TRBV24-1 and TRBJ2-1; D might be TRBD2 (6 bases). V lost 5 bases and J 0 bases, leaving 16 bases between the germline ends. The CDR3 contains 17 residues. Germline-derived CDR1 and CDR2 are KGHDR and SFDVKD. The CDR3 protein is CATSVGSGEPSYNEQFF. In nucleotides, the CDR3 is TGTGCCACCAGTGTGGGGTCGGGAGAGCCCTCCTACAATGAGCAGTTCTTC.

The chain uses TRBV6-1 and TRBJ1-3; no definite D call. Trimming left V 1 base short and J 5 bases short, with 9 bases between. The germline gives CDR1 MNHNS, CDR2 SASEGT. CDR3 length: 14 residues. CDR3 loop: CASSEVVMRNTIYF. Here the CDR3 DNA reads TGTGCCAGCAGTGAAGTGGTGATGAGAAACACCATATATTTT.

About this clonotype itself: The CDR3 end shows no conserved phenylalanine or tryptophan, and so a read error is likely. This chain links TRBV20-1 with TRBJ2-1; D call uncertain. The CDR3 loop spans 13 amino acids. The germline V gene encodes CDR1 DFQATT and CDR2 SNEGSKA (reference sequence). V lost 4 bases, J lost 6 bases, and 13 bases lay in between. The CDR3 bases are TGCAGTGCTAACGAAGGAGACCCCAATGAGCAGTTCCTC. Residues: CSANEGDPNEQFL.

V is TRBV29-1 and J is TRBJ2-1; D perhaps matches TRBD1 (5 bases). The germline CDR1 and CDR2 sequences are SQVTM and ANQGSEA. Between the trimmed V and J ends, which lost 7 bases and 5 bases, there was a span of 15 bases. This CDR3 contains 13 residues. DNA of the CDR3: TGCAGCGACCAGGGTAGAGTGAACAATGAGCAGTTCTTC. It is translated as CSDQGRVNNEQFF.

This chain joins TRBV20-1 and TRBJ1-6; 8 bases map to TRBD1. This CDR3 is 15 amino acids long. The junction had 11 bases not matched to a gene; V was cut back by 0 bases and J by 13 bases. Germline assignment: CDR1 DFQATT and CDR2 SNEGSKA (reference sequence). In DNA, the CDR3 is TGCAGTGCTAGAGATCCGGGACAGGATTCTTCGCCCCTCCACTTT. Translation gives CSARDPGQDSSPLHF.

This clonotype showed up many times. V gene TRBV24-1 combines with J gene TRBJ2-2; a possible D gene is TRBD1 (6 bases). Trimming took 4 bases from V and 1 from J, leaving 12 bases between them. In germline, CDR1 is KGHDR, CDR2 SFDVKD. The CDR3 covers 16 residues. CDR3 DNA sequence: TGTGCCACCAGTGACACACGGACAGAGAACACCGGGGAGCTGTTTTTT. This codes for CATSDTRTENTGELFF.

This clonotype was detected only a few times. The CDR3 bases are TGTGCCAGCAGGAACCCGGGGGGGGGTGGCAATGAGCAGTTCTTC. It codes for CASRNPGGGGNEQFF. This chain links TRBV28 with TRBJ2-1; TRBD2 aligns across 8 bases. Germline V gene data show CDR1 as MDHEN and CDR2 as SYDVKM. V shed 6 bases and J 6 bases; nucleotides not matched to a gene: 10. This CDR3 contains 15 residues.

This clonotype came up a few times. This chain uses TRBV3-1 with TRBJ1-4, with D possibly matching TRBD1 (5 bases). The V and J ends lost 0 bases and 4 bases respectively, with 12 bases between them. The germline gives CDR1 LGHDT, CDR2 YNNKEL (reference sequence). This CDR3 comprises 16 residues. Written as DNA, the CDR3 is TGTGCCAGCAGCCAAGATTTCGACAGCCTTAATGAAAAACTGTTTTTT. Translated, it gives CASSQDFDSLNEKLFF. The whole variable domain, remainder taken from reference TRBV3-1 and TRBJ1-4, is DTAVSQTPKYLVTQMGNDKSIKCEQNLGHDTMYWYKQDSKKFLKIMFSYNNKELIINETVPNRFSPKSPDKAHLNLHINSLELGDSAVYFCASSQDFDSLNEKLFFGSGTQLSVL.